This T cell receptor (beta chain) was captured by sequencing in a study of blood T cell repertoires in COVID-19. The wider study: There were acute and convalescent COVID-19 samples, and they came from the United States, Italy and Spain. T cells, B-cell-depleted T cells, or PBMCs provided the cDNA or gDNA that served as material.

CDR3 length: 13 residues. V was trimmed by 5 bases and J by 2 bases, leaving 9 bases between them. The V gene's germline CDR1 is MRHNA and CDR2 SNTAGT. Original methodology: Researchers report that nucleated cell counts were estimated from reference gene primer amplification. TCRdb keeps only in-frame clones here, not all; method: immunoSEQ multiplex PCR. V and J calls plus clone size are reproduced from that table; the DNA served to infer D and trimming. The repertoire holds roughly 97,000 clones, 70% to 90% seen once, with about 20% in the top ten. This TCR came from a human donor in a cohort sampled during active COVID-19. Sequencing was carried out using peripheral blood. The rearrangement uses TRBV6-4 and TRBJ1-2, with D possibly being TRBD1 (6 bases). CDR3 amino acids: CASSPDRNYGYTF. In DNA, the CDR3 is TGTGCCAGCAGTCCCGACAGGAACTATGGCTACACCTTC.